This TCR beta chain is drawn from a study of PD-1 blockade in classical Hodgkin lymphoma. Findings and caveats of the study: Relapsed/refractory patients reportedly had lower baseline diversity than newly diagnosed patients.

From germline, CDR1 is LNHDA and CDR2 SQIVND (reference sequence). After removal of 4 bases from V and 4 bases from J, the junction contained 14 bases not matched to a gene. This CDR3 region has 17 residues. Using immunoSEQ multiplex PCR, the repertoire was profiled, and TCRdb retains in-frame clones only, with some absent. The sample shows 5,500 to 8,500 clones, 65% to 85% of them seen only once. Time point described: cycle 4 day 1 (C4D1), after more than five weeks of nivolumab. Every patient was affected by relapse after autologous stem cell transplantation, while exposure to brentuximab vedotin was not uniform. Points on this clone: Its cognate antigen is unknown.

The sample was peripheral blood mononuclear cells (PBMCs), taken before the fourth cycle of nivolumab. This rearrangement joins TRBV19 to TRBJ1-2; 8 nucleotides align to TRBD1. The TCR was taken from a human donor with classical Hodgkin lymphoma. The CDR3 loop reads CASSKLLGQGKIYGYTF. The CDR3 region has the DNA TGTGCCAGTAGTAAACTTTTAGGACAGGGTAAAATCTATGGCTACACCTTC.